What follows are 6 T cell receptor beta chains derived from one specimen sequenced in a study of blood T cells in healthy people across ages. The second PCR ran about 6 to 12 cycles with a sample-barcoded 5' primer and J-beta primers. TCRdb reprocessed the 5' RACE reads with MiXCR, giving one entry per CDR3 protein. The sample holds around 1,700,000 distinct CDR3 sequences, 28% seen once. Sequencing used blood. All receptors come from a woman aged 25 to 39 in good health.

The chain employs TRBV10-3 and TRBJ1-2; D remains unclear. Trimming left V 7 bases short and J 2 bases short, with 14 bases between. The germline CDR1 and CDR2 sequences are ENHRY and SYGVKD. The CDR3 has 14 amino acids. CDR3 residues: CAITVSTANYGYTF. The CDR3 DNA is TGTGCCATCACCGTTTCCACCGCAAACTATGGCTACACCTTC.

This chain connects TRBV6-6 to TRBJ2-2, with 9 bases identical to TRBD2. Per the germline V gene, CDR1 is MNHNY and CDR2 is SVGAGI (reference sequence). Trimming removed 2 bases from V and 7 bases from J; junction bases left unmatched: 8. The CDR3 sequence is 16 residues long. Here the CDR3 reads CASSYGGGAKSGELFF. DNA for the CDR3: TGTGCCAGCAGTTACGGCGGGGGGGCCAAAAGCGGGGAGCTGTTTTTT.

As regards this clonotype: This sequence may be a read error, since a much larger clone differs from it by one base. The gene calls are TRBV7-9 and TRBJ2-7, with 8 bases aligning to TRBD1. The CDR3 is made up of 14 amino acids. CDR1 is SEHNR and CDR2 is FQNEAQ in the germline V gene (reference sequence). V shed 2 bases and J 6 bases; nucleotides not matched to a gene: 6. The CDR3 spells CASSLRTGLGEQYV. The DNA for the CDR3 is TGTGCCAGCAGCTTAAGGACAGGGTTGGGCGAGCAGTACGTC.

The CDR3 DNA sequence: TGCAGCTCTCTGGCCTACAATGAGCAGTTCTTC. Its translation is CSSLAYNEQFF. The V call is TRBV29-1, the J call TRBJ2-1, with unresolved D. Trimming stripped 8 bases from V and 2 bases from J, with 7 bases between. This CDR3 spans 11 amino acids. Germline CDR1 SQVTM, CDR2 ANQGSEA.

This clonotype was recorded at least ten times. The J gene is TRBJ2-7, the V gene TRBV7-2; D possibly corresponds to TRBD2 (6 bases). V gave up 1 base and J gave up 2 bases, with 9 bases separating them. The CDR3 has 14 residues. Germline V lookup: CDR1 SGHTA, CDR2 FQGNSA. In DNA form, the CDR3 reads TGTGCCAGCAGCTTAGGGGGGGTTGCCTACGAGCAGTACTTC. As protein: CASSLGGVAYEQYF.

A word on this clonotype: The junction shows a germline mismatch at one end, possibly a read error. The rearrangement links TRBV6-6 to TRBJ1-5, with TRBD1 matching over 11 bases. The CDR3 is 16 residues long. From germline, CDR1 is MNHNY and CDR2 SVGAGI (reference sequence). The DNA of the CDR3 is TGTGCCAGCACCCCGGGGACAGGGGGGAGCAATCAGCCCCGGCATTTT. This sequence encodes CASTPGTGGSNQPRHF.